This T cell receptor beta chain was recorded in a study of blood T cell repertoires in COVID-19. Study summary: The samples span acute and convalescent COVID-19 from the United States, Italy and Spain.

CDR3 length equals 15 residues. Germline loops: CDR1 SQVTM, CDR2 ANQGSEA. Seattle's enrolled individuals joined amid active infection and were then monitored longitudinally. Some clones are missing from TCRdb's copy, which holds only in-frame ones; the method was immunoSEQ multiplex PCR. The table has around 82,000 clones, about 86% seen once. As to this clone: A junction end diverges from the germline sequence, so it may reflect a read error.

The gene calls are TRBV29-1 and TRBJ2-3; TRBD2 matches at 11 bases. Sequencing was performed on peripheral blood. The clonotype comes from a man older than 75 with COVID-19, enrolled during active disease. CDR3 nucleotide sequence: TGTGCCGTTTTCTTAGCGGGGGGGAGCACAGATACGCAGTATTTT. This codes for CAVFLAGGSTDTQYF.